The present entry profiles one T cell receptor beta chain with its context. Antigen: not known. Sequence at one end of the junction differs from germline and may be a read error. Germline DNA was also extracted, with blood RNA taken from unsorted whole blood. The data originate from a study of tumor-infiltrating lymphocytes in primary liver carcinoma. About the research overall: Patients were men and women aged 30 to 69 years. Tumors, staged T1-T3 N0M0, spanned 4.2 to 10 cm.

With a constant-region primer, TCR beta cDNA was made from 400 to 550 ng of total RNA. Slightly modified ARM-PCR served as the procedure for the TCR beta libraries. These libraries came from three rounds of nested multiplex PCR. Each of the first two PCR rounds ran roughly 9 cycles with TRBV1-TRBV30 forward and C-beta reverse primers. From the multiplex PCR reads, TCRdb called clonotypes with MiXCR, one entry per CDR3 protein. Here the sample spans 300,000 to 400,000 distinct CDR3 sequences, less than 65% being singletons. Broader study findings: Tumor top-250-clone fraction significantly exceeded that of blood (p = 0.039).

From germline, CDR1 is SGHVS and CDR2 FQNEAQ. The CDR3 runs 15 residues. The sequencing input was peripheral blood. The TCR sequence derives from a man aged 40-50 years with primary liver carcinoma and hepatitis B virus infection. This chain uses TRBV7-8 with TRBJ2-5, with TRBD1 matching over 8 bases. The CDR3, as DNA: TGTTCCAGCAGTTTAAACCCACAGGGGGTAGAGACCCAGTACTTC. Its protein product is CSSSLNPQGVETQYF. Based on the CDR3 plus reference TRBV7-8 and TRBJ2-5, the full variable domain is GAGVSQSPRYKVAKRGQDVALRCDPISGHVSLFWYQQALGQGPEFLTYFQNEAQLDKSGLPSDRFFAERPEGSVSTLKIQRTQQEDSAVYLCSSSLNPQGVETQYFGPGTRLLVL.